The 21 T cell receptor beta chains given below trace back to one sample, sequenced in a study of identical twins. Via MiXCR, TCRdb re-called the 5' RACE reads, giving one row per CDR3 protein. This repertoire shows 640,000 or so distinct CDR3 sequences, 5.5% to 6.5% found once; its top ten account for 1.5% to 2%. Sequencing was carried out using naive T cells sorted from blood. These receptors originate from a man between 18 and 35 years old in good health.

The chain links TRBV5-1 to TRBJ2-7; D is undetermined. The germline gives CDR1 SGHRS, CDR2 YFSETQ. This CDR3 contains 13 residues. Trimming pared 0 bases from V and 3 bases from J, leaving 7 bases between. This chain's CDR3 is CASSLDGYYEQYV. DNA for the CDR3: TGCGCCAGCAGCTTGGACGGATACTACGAGCAGTACGTC.

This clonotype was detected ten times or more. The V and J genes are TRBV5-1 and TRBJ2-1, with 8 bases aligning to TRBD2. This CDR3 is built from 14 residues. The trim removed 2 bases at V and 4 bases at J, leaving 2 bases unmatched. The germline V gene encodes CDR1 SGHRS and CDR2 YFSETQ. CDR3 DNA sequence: TGCGCCAGCAGCTTACGGGAGGGATACAATGAGCAGTTCTTC. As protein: CASSLREGYNEQFF.

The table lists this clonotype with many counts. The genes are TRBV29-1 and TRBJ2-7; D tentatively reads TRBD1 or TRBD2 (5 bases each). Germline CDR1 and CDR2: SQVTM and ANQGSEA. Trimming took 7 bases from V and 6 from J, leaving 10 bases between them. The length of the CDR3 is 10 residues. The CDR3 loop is CSAGAGEQYF. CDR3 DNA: TGCAGCGCTGGGGCGGGCGAGCAGTACTTC.

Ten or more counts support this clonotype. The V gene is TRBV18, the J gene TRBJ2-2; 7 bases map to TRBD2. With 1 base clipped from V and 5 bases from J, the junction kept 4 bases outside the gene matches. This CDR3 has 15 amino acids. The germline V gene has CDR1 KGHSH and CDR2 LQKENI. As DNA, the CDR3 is TGTGCCAGCTCACCACAAGTTAGCGGGACCGGGGAGCTGTTTTTT. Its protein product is CASSPQVSGTGELFF.

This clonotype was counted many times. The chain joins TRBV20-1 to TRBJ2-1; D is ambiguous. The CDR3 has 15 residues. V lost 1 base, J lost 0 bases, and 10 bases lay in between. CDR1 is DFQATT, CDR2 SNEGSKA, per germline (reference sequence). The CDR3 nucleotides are TGCAGTGCTAGAGGTATTCTCAGCTCCTACAATGAGCAGTTCTTC. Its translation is CSARGILSSYNEQFF.

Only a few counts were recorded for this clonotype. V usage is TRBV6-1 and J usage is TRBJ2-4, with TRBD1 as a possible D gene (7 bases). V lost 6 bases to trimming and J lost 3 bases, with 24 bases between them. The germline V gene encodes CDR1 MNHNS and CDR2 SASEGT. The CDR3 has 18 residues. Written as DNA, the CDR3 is TGTGCCAGCAGACCCCAAGGCCAGGGGGGTCTTGGCAAAAACATTCAGTACTTC. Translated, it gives CASRPQGQGGLGKNIQYF.

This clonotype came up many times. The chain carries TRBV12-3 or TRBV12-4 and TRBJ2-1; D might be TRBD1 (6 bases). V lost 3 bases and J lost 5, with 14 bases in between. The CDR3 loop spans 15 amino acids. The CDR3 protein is CASSFPGTQHNEQFF. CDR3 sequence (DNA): TGTGCCAGCAGTTTCCCCGGGACACAACACAATGAGCAGTTCTTC.

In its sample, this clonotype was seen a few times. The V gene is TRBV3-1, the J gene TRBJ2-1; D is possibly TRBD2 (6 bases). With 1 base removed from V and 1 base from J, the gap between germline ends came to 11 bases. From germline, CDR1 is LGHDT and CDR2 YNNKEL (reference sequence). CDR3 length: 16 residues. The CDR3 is CASSQVAGSSYNEQFF. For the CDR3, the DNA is TGTGCCAGCAGCCAAGTGGCCGGGAGTTCCTACAATGAGCAGTTCTTC.

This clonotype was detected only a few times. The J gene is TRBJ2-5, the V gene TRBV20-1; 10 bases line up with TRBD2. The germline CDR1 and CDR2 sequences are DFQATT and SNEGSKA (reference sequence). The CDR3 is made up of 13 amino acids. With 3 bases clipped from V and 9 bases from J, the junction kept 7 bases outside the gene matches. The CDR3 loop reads CSASLAGVSPQYF. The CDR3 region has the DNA TGCAGTGCTAGCCTAGCGGGAGTTTCCCCCCAGTACTTC.

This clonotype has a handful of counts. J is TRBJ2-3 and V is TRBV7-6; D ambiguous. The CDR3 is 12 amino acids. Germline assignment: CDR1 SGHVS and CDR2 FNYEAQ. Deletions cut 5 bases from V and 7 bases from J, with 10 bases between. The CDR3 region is CASSPRGNTQYF. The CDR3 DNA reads TGTGCCAGCAGCCCCCGAGGTAATACGCAGTATTTT.

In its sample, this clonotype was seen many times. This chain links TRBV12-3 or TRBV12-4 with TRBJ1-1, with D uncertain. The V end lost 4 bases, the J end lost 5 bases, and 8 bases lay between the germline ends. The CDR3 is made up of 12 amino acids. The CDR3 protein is CASSSSRTEAFF. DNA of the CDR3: TGTGCCAGCAGTTCAAGTAGAACTGAAGCTTTCTTT.

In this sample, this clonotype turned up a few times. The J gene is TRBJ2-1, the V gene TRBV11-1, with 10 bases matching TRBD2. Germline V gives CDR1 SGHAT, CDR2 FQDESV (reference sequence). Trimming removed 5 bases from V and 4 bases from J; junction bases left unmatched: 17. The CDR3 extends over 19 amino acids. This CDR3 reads CASSQLPNLAGDEYNEQFF. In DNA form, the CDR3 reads TGTGCCAGCAGCCAGCTCCCGAACCTAGCGGGAGATGAATACAATGAGCAGTTCTTC.

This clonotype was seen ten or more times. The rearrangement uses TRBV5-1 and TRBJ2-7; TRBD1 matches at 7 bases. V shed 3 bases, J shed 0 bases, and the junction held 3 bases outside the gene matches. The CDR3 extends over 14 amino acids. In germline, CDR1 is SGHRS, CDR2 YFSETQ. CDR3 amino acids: CASSSGTASYEQYF. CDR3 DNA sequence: TGCGCCAGCAGCTCTGGGACAGCCTCCTACGAGCAGTACTTC. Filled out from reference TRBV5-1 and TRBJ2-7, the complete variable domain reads KAGVTQTPRYLIKTRGQQVTLSCSPISGHRSVSWYQQTPGQGLQFLFEYFSETQRNKGNFPGRFSGRQFSNSRSEMNVSTLELGDSALYLCASSSGTASYEQYFGPGTRLTVT.

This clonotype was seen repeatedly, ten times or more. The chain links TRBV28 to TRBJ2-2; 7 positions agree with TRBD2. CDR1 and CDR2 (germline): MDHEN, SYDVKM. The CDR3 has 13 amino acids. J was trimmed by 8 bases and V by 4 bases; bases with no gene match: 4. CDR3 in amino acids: CASSYSLAGELFF. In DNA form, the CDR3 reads TGTGCCAGCAGTTATTCACTAGCGGGGGAGCTGTTTTTT.

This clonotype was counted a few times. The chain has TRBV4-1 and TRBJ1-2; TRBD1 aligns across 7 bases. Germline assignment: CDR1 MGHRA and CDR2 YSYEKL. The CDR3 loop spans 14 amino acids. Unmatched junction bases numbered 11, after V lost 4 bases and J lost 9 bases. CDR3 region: CASSPPGGPGSYTF. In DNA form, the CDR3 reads TGCGCCAGCAGCCCCCCAGGGGGGCCGGGCAGCTACACCTTC.

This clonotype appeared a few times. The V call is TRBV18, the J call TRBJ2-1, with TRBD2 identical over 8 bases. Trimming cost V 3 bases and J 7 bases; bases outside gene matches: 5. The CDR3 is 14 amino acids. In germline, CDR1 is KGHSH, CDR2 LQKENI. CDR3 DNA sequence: TGTGCCAGCTCACCTCGGGAGGGTGGAAATGAGCAGTTCTTC. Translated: CASSPREGGNEQFF.

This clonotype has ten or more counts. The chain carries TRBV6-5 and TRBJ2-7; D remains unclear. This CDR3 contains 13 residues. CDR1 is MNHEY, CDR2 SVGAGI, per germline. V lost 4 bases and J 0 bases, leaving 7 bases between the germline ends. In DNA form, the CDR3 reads TGTGCCAGCAGTTTGTATAACTCCTACGAGCAGTACTTC. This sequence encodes CASSLYNSYEQYF.

CDR3 sequence reads: CSARDPRSGNTIYF. In DNA, the CDR3 is TGCAGTGCTAGAGACCCCCGTTCTGGAAACACCATATATTTT. This chain joins TRBV20-1 and TRBJ1-3; D is unresolved. The CDR3 extends over 14 amino acids. V was clipped by 0 bases and J by 1 base, with 7 bases between them. Per germline, CDR1 DFQATT and CDR2 SNEGSKA (reference sequence).

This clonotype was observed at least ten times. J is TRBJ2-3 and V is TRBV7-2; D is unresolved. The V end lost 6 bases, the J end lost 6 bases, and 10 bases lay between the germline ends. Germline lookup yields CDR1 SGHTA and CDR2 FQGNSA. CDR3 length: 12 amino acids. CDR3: CASSPGPDTQYF. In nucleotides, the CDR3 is TGTGCCAGCAGTCCCGGGCCGGATACGCAGTATTTT.

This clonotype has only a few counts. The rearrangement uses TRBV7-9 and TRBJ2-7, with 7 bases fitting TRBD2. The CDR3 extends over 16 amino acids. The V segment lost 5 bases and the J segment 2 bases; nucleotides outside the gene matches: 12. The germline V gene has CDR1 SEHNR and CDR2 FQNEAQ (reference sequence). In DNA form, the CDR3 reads TGTGCCAGCAGCGCAATTTGGACTAGGGAGGCCTACGAGCAGTACTTC. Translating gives CASSAIWTREAYEQYF.

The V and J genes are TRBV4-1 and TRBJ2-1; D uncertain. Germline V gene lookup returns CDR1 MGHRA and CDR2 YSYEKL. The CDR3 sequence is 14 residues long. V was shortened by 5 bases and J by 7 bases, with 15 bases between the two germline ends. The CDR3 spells CASSSGGLGNEQFF. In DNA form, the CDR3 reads TGCGCCAGCAGCTCCGGTGGCCTGGGGAATGAGCAGTTCTTC.